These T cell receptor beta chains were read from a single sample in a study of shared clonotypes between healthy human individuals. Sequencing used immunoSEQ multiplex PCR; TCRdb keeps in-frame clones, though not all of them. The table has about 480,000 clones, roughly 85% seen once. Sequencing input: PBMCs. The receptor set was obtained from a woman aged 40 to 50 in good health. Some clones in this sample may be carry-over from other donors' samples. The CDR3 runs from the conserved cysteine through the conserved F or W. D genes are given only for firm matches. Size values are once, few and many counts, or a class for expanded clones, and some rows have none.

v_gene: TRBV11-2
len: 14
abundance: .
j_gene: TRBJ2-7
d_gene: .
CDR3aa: CASSTTGEGYEQYF
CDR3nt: TGTGCCAGCAGTACGACTGGCGAAGGTTACGAGCAGTACTTC

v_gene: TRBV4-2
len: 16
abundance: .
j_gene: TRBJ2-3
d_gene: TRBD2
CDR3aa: CASSQVAGGPADTQYF
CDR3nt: TGTGCCAGCAGCCAAGTAGCGGGAGGGCCAGCAGATACGCAGTATTTT

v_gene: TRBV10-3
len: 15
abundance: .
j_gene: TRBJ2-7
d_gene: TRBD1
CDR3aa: CAISETPGQGGEQYF
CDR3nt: TGTGCCATCAGTGAGACCCCGGGACAGGGCGGCGAGCAGTACTTC

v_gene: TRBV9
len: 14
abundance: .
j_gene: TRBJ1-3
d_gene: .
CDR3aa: CASSPTRGGNTIYF
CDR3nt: TGTGCCAGCAGCCCGACGCGGGGTGGAAACACCATATATTTT

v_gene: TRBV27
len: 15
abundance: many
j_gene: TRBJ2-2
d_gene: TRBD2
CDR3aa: CASSLHLADTGELFF
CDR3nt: TGTGCCAGCAGTTTACACCTAGCGGACACCGGGGAGCTGTTTTTT

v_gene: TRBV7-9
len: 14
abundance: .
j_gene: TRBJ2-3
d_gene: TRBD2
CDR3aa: CASSPGVAGVREYF
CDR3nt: TGTGCCAGCAGCCCCGGAGTAGCGGGAGTTAGGGAGTATTTT

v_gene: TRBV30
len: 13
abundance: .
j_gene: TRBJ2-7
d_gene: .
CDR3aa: CAWSAGEVYEQYF
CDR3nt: TGTGCCTGGAGTGCGGGTGAGGTCTACGAGCAGTACTTC

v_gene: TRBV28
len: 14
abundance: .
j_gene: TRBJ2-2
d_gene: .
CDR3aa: CATHPDESPGELFF
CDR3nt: TGTGCCACCCACCCTGATGAGAGCCCCGGGGAGCTGTTTTTT

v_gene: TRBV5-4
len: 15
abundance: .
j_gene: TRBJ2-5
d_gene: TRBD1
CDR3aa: CASSWGTGPVETQYF
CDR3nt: TGTGCCAGCAGCTGGGGGACAGGGCCCGTGGAGACCCAGTACTTC

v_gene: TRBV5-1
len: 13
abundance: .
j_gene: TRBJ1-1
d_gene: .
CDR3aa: CASSLDPNTEAFF
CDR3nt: TGCGCCAGCAGCTTGGATCCGAACACTGAAGCTTTCTTT

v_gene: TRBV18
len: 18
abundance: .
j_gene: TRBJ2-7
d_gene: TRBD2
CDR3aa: CASSPRQGTSGTTYEQYF
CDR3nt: TGTGCCAGCTCACCACGTCAAGGGACTAGCGGAACCACCTACGAGCAGTACTTC

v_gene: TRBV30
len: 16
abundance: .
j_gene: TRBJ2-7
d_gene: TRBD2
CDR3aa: CAWSVDGGRAPYEQYF
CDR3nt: TGTGCCTGGAGTGTAGACGGCGGGAGGGCCCCCTACGAGCAGTACTTC

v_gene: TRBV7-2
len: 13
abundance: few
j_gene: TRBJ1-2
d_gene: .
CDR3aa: CASSLGAGYGYTF
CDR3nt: TGTGCCAGCAGCTTAGGTGCTGGCTATGGCTACACCTTC

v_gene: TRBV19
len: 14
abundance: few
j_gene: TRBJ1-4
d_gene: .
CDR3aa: CASSKTLGALKLFF
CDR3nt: TGTGCCAGTAGTAAAACCTTAGGAGCCCTGAAACTGTTTTTT

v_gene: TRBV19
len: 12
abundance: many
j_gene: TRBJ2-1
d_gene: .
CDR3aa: CASSTQYNEQFF
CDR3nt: TGTGCCAGTAGTACCCAGTACAATGAGCAGTTCTTC

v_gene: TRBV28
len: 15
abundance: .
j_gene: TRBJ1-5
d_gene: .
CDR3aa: CASSSATDRLEPQHF
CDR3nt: TGTGCCAGCAGTTCCGCAACGGACAGACTAGAGCCCCAGCATTTT

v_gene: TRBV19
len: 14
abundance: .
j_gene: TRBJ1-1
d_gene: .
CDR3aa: CASSMGAYGTEAFF
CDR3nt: TGTGCCAGTAGTATGGGGGCATACGGAACTGAAGCTTTCTTT

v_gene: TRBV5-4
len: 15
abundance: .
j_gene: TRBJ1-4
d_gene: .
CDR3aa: CASSQGGGDGEKLFF
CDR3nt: TGTGCCAGCAGCCAAGGTGGAGGGGACGGGGAAAAACTGTTTTTT